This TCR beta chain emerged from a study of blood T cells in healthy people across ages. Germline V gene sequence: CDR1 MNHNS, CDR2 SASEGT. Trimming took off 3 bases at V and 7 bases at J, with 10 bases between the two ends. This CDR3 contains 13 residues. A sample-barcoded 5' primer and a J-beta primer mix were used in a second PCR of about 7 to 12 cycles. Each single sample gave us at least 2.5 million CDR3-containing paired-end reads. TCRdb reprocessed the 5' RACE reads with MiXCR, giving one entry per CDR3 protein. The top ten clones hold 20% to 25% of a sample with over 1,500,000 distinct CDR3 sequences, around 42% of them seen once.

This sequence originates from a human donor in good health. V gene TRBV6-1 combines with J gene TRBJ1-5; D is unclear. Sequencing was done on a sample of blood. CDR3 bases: TGTGCCAGCAGTGATGCGGATAGGCAGCCCCAGCATTTT. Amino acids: CASSDADRQPQHF.